One sample yielded the 22 T cell receptor beta chains listed below, sequenced in a study of blood T cell repertoires in COVID-19. The method was immunoSEQ multiplex PCR; TCRdb's version includes in-frame clones alone and lacks a portion of them. Of under 200,000 clones detected, roughly 80% appear once; the ten largest clones hold around 7.8%. The sequencing sample was made of peripheral blood. Receptors originate from a woman aged 55-75 years with COVID-19, enrolled during active disease.

In this sample, this clone turned up once. V and J are TRBV5-1 and TRBJ1-4, with D perhaps matching TRBD1 (6 bases). Germline values: CDR1 SGHRS, CDR2 YFSETQ. V gave up 0 bases and J gave up 5 bases, with 8 bases separating them. This CDR3 is 14 amino acids long. The DNA of the CDR3 is TGCGCCAGCAGCTTGGGGGGGCAGAATGAAAAACTGTTTTTT. Residues: CASSLGGQNEKLFF.

This chain joins TRBV7-2 and TRBJ2-2; possibly TRBD1 for D (5 bases). This CDR3 contains 17 residues. The V gene lost 1 base and the J gene lost 8 bases, with 20 bases spanning the gap. Germline V CDR1 and CDR2: SGHTA, FQGNSA. The CDR3 DNA reads as TGTGCCAGCAGCTTAGTTATCCGACAGCCCGTCGTGGGGGAGCTGTTTTTT. This sequence encodes CASSLVIRQPVVGELFF. The variable domain in full, completed from reference TRBV7-2 and TRBJ2-2, reads GAGVSQSPSNKVTEKGKDVELRCDPISGHTALYWYRQSLGQGLEFLIYFQGNSAPDKSGLPSDRFSAERTGGSVSTLTIQRTQQEDSAVYLCASSLVIRQPVVGELFFGEGSRLTVL.

This chain links TRBV4-3 with TRBJ2-3, with 8 bases aligning to TRBD2. The germline gives CDR1 LGHNA, CDR2 YSLEER. The CDR3 sequence is 17 residues long. Trimming took 0 bases from V and 7 from J; bases not matched to a gene: 12. CDR3 residues: CASSQDLAAGEGYTQYF. CDR3 sequence (DNA): TGCGCCAGCAGCCAAGATCTTGCAGCGGGAGAGGGATATACGCAGTATTTT.

The chain recombines TRBV27 with TRBJ2-7, with 8 bases aligning to TRBD2. Germline CDR1 reads MNHEY; CDR2 reads SMNVEV (reference sequence). The V segment lost 4 bases and the J segment 0 bases; nucleotides outside the gene matches: 8. This CDR3 contains 16 residues. The CDR3 DNA is TGTGCCAGCAGTTCCAGACTAGCGAAGAGCTCCTACGAGCAGTACTTC. As protein: CASSSRLAKSSYEQYF.

This clone is a singleton in its sample. The V call is TRBV7-2, the J call TRBJ2-3; D uncertain. Germline CDR1 SGHTA, CDR2 FQGNSA. V was clipped by 1 base and J by 4 bases, with 9 bases between them. CDR3 length: 14 residues. CDR3 in DNA: TGTGCCAGCAGCTTAGACGGTAGAGCAGATACGCAGTATTTT. Its protein product is CASSLDGRADTQYF.

This chain joins TRBV7-9 and TRBJ2-7; 7 nucleotides line up with TRBD1. From germline, CDR1 is SEHNR and CDR2 FQNEAQ (reference sequence). Unmatched junction bases numbered 6, after V lost 4 bases and J lost 3 bases. This CDR3 contains 14 residues. This CDR3 reads CASSSTGTDYEQYF. The CDR3 DNA is TGTGCCAGCAGCTCAACCGGGACAGACTACGAGCAGTACTTC. The full variable domain, in which reference TRBV7-9 and TRBJ2-7 provide the parts outside the CDR3, is DTGVSQNPRHKITKRGQNVTFRCDPISEHNRLYWYRQTLGQGPEFLTYFQNEAQLEKSRLLSDRFSAERPKGSFSTLEIQRTEQGDSAMYLCASSSTGTDYEQYFGPGTRLTVT.

The chain has TRBV19 and TRBJ1-1; 9 bases match TRBD1. CDR3 length equals 16 residues. Germline trimming cut 3 bases from V and 0 bases from J; bases unmatched to any gene: 5. CDR1 and CDR2 (germline): LNHDA, SQIVND (reference sequence). Written as DNA, the CDR3 is TGTGCCAGTAGTATCGGGACAGGGTTAATGAACACTGAAGCTTTCTTT. Amino acid sequence: CASSIGTGLMNTEAFF.

J is TRBJ2-7 and V is TRBV5-1; a possible D gene is TRBD1 (8 bases). The CDR3 is made up of 15 amino acids. V was trimmed by 3 bases and J by 6 bases, leaving 19 bases between them. The germline CDR1 and CDR2 sequences are SGHRS and YFSETQ. Written as DNA, the CDR3 is TGCGCCAGCAGCTGGACGGGACAGGCGGGGGCCGAGCAGTACGTC. This translates into CASSWTGQAGAEQYV.

The chain employs TRBV27 and TRBJ1-4, with D possibly TRBD1 on 6 matching bases. Germline assignment: CDR1 MNHEY and CDR2 SMNVEV (reference sequence). Trimming stripped 7 bases from V and 4 bases from J, with 19 bases between. The CDR3 length is 16 residues. In DNA, the CDR3 is TGTGCCAGCAAAGGTCAGGGGCGGGTGATTAATGAAAAACTGTTTTTT. Translated: CASKGQGRVINEKLFF.

The chain couples TRBV4-3 to TRBJ1-4; tentative D call: TRBD1 (5 bases). The germline V gene has CDR1 LGHNA and CDR2 YSLEER. This CDR3 has 17 residues. With 0 bases removed from V and 2 bases from J, the gap between germline ends came to 13 bases. The CDR3 DNA reads TGCGCCAGCAGCCAAGATCAGGGTTTGGCGACTAATGAAAAACTGTTTTTT. It translates to CASSQDQGLATNEKLFF.

This chain connects TRBV10-3 to TRBJ2-5; D may be TRBD2 (5 bases). The CDR3 covers 14 residues. Germline lookup yields CDR1 ENHRY and CDR2 SYGVKD. Trimming left V 4 bases short and J 1 base short, with 10 bases between. The CDR3 is CAISAPDSQETQYF. The CDR3 bases are TGTGCCATCAGTGCGCCGGACTCCCAAGAGACCCAGTACTTC.

The V call is TRBV5-4, the J call TRBJ1-6; D unclear. The CDR3 has 13 amino acids. Germline V gene lookup returns CDR1 SGHNT and CDR2 YYREEE (reference sequence). V shed 3 bases and J shed 8 bases, with 9 bases lying between them. The CDR3 is CASSSDWDSPLHF. CDR3 DNA sequence: TGTGCCAGCAGCTCGGACTGGGATTCACCCCTCCACTTT.

The chain combines TRBV6-5 with TRBJ1-4; no reliable D call. Trimming shortened V by 7 bases and J by 5 bases, and 11 bases separated the two germline ends. The CDR3 totals 13 residues. The V gene's germline CDR1 is MNHEY and CDR2 SVGAGI. CDR3 sequence reads: CASNSRLNEKLFF. The CDR3 DNA is TGTGCCAGCAACTCCAGGTTAAATGAAAAACTGTTTTTT.

The chain links TRBV23-1 to TRBJ2-2, with 8 nucleotides matching TRBD2. TRBV23-1 is identified as an open reading frame with a role that is uncertain. CDR3 length equals 16 residues. Trimming removed 8 bases from V and 4 bases from J; junction bases left unmatched: 12. The CDR3 DNA sequence: TGCGCCAGCGGGCATCAAGCGGGAGTAAGCACCGGGGAGCTGTTTTTT. Its translation is CASGHQAGVSTGELFF.

V and J are TRBV24-1 and TRBJ2-5; 7 nucleotides line up with TRBD1. Germline V CDR1 and CDR2: KGHDR, SFDVKD. CDR3 length: 16 amino acids. With 7 bases clipped from V and 2 bases from J, the junction kept 12 bases outside the gene matches. The CDR3 DNA reads as TGTGCCACCAGCCTTCGACAGGGTAAACCTCAAGAGACCCAGTACTTC. Amino acid sequence: CATSLRQGKPQETQYF.

The V gene is TRBV6-5, the J gene TRBJ2-5, with 8 positions matching TRBD2. Trimming took 6 bases from V and 1 from J; bases not matched to a gene: 1. The CDR3 sequence is 13 residues long. Germline V gene data show CDR1 as MNHEY and CDR2 as SVGAGI. In DNA, the CDR3 is TGTGCCAGCAGCGGGGGGGCCCAAGAGACCCAGTACTTC. Its translation is CASSGGAQETQYF.

The chain uses TRBV5-4 and TRBJ2-3; 11 bases fit TRBD1. Germline V gives CDR1 SGHNT, CDR2 YYREEE (reference sequence). CDR3 size: 16 residues. Losses at the gene ends were 5 bases for V and 6 bases for J; bases not matched to a gene: 11. DNA of the CDR3: TGTGCCAGCAGAACGGCCGGGACAGGGGGACGGGATACGCAGTATTTT. Protein: CASRTAGTGGRDTQYF.

The J gene is TRBJ2-7, the V gene TRBV4-2, with TRBD2 matching 9 bases. Germline CDR1 and CDR2: LGHNA and YNFKEQ. This CDR3 region has 18 residues. Losses at the gene ends were 0 bases for V and 2 bases for J; bases not matched to a gene: 11. The CDR3, as DNA: TGTGCCAGCAGCCAAGATTCCCGGCTTAGCGGGAGTACCTACGAGCAGTACTTC. This sequence encodes CASSQDSRLSGSTYEQYF.

This clone was seen just once. The chain is built from TRBV4-2 and TRBJ2-1; 14 nucleotides match TRBD2. CDR3 length: 20 residues. CDR1 and CDR2 (germline): LGHNA, YNFKEQ. V was clipped by 4 bases and J by 6 bases; unmatched bases: 17. The CDR3 sequence: CASSPQAVSGLAGGPNEQFF. CDR3 bases: TGTGCCAGCAGCCCACAGGCGGTGTCAGGACTAGCGGGAGGCCCCAATGAGCAGTTCTTC.

This clone was counted once. The rearrangement uses TRBV29-1 and TRBJ2-2; perhaps TRBD1 as D (8 bases). Germline V gene lookup returns CDR1 SQVTM and CDR2 ANQGSEA. V shed 4 bases and J shed 6 bases, with 12 bases lying between them. The CDR3 is made up of 13 amino acids. The CDR3 sequence: CSVGQGRAGELFF. CDR3 DNA: TGCAGCGTTGGACAGGGGAGGGCCGGGGAGCTGTTTTTT.

This clone showed up just a few times. The J gene is TRBJ1-2, the V gene TRBV24-1; D not certain. Trimming shortened V by 3 bases and J by 8 bases, and 12 bases separated the two germline ends. The germline CDR1 and CDR2 sequences are KGHDR and SFDVKD. This CDR3 is 13 amino acids long. The CDR3 protein is CATSDQTVAGYTF. In DNA form, the CDR3 reads TGTGCCACCAGTGATCAAACCGTAGCGGGCTACACCTTC.

V is TRBV9 and J is TRBJ2-1; a weak D match, TRBD1 (5 bases). This CDR3 spans 15 amino acids. CDR1 SGDLS and CDR2 YYNGEE come from the germline V gene. V was shortened by 0 bases and J by 4 bases, with 11 bases between the two germline ends. CDR3 in amino acids: CASSVVGERYNEQFF. The CDR3, as DNA: TGTGCCAGCAGCGTAGTAGGGGAAAGGTACAATGAGCAGTTCTTC.